The 23 T cell receptor beta chains reported below all come from one sample, sequenced in a study of cytomegalovirus exposure and HLA in healthy donors (dated by TCRdb to 2017 to 2019). The method was the immunoSEQ multiplex PCR assay. For the multiplex PCR, a mixture combining 60 forward primers for TCR Vbeta segments and 13 reverse primers for TCR Jbeta segments was used. TCRdb mirrors the immuneACCESS table, restricted to in-frame sequences. Some clones are absent from its copies; in checked studies, under half trace to an unresolved V gene, and the reason for the others is unknown. The sample includes approximately 160,000 clones, with 80% to 90% observed a single time. Of the sample, under 2% falls within the top ten clones. The sequencing input was PBMCs. The receptors derive from a woman between 18 and 29 years old in good health and CMV-seronegative.

The chain joins TRBV5-1 to TRBJ1-3; 7 bases fit TRBD1. Germline lookup yields CDR1 SGHRS and CDR2 YFSETQ. Losses at the gene ends were 4 bases for V and 3 bases for J; bases not matched to a gene: 13. The CDR3 extends over 17 amino acids. The CDR3 nucleotides are TGCGCCAGCAGCGCCCTGGGAATGACAGGGATTGGAAACACCATATATTTT. It codes for CASSALGMTGIGNTIYF.

The CDR3 DNA reads TGTGCCAGCAGCTTAGCGACAGCATATGGCTACACCTTC. This translates into CASSLATAYGYTF. The chain has TRBV7-2 and TRBJ1-2; the D gene is possibly TRBD1 (5 bases). Germline assignment: CDR1 SGHTA and CDR2 FQGNSA. The CDR3 is 13 residues long. Deletions cut 0 bases from V and 5 bases from J, with 7 bases between.

The genes are TRBV2 and TRBJ2-7, with 10 bases identical to TRBD1. This CDR3 has 17 residues. Trimming took 2 bases from V and 3 from J; bases not matched to a gene: 10. CDR1 and CDR2 (germline): SNHLY, FYNNEI. The CDR3 DNA is TGTGCCAGCAGTGAACCACCGGGACAGGGGCTATTCTACGAGCAGTACTTC. This translates into CASSEPPGQGLFYEQYF.

The V and J genes are TRBV6-1 and TRBJ2-5, with a weak D call TRBD2 (5 bases). Trimming shortened V by 9 bases and J by 4 bases, and 15 bases separated the two germline ends. Germline-derived CDR1 and CDR2 are MNHNS and SASEGT. CDR3 length: 13 amino acids. CDR3 sequence (DNA): TGTGCCAGTAGCGCCTTTGGAACAGAGACCCAGTACTTC. This translates into CASSAFGTETQYF.

The chain joins TRBV5-8 to TRBJ2-7; TRBD2 matches 8 bases. Germline loops: CDR1 SGHTS, CDR2 YDEGEE. The CDR3 extends over 14 amino acids. J was trimmed by 3 bases and V by 2 bases; bases with no gene match: 4. The CDR3 region has the DNA TGTGCCAGCAGCTTCGCGGGGGGCTTCTACGAGCAGTACTTC. Amino acids: CASSFAGGFYEQYF.

This clone is a singleton in its sample. The chain uses TRBV29-1 and TRBJ2-7, with 9 bases identical to TRBD2. The CDR3 covers 15 residues. Germline trimming cut 6 bases from V and 2 bases from J; bases unmatched to any gene: 11. The germline V gene has CDR1 SQVTM and CDR2 ANQGSEA. CDR3: CSVARGLASTYEQYF. CDR3 in DNA: TGCAGCGTAGCCAGGGGACTAGCTTCGACCTACGAGCAGTACTTC.

The V gene is TRBV27, the J gene TRBJ1-2; perhaps TRBD1 as D (6 bases). Germline V CDR1 and CDR2: MNHEY, SMNVEV (reference sequence). Trimming pared 2 bases from V and 2 bases from J, leaving 12 bases between. The CDR3 is 15 amino acids. The DNA for the CDR3 is TGTGCCAGCAGTTTAATAGGGGGACGGAACTATGGCTACACCTTC. Amino acid sequence: CASSLIGGRNYGYTF.

The chain links TRBV10-3 to TRBJ1-6, with D unclear. V lost 8 bases to trimming and J lost 0 bases, with 8 bases between them. The CDR3 consists of 14 residues. Germline loops: CDR1 ENHRY, CDR2 SYGVKD. The CDR3 here is CAISSTSYNSPLHF. As DNA, the CDR3 is TGTGCCATCTCATCTACCTCCTATAATTCACCCCTCCACTTT.

The V and J genes are TRBV5-1 and TRBJ2-1, with 11 bases matching TRBD2. Germline V gene lookup returns CDR1 SGHRS and CDR2 YFSETQ. V was clipped by 6 bases and J by 8 bases; unmatched bases: 10. The CDR3 covers 15 residues. CDR3 nucleotides: TGCGCCAGCAACTTCTTAGCGGGAGGGCCCTATGAGCAGTTCTTC. Translation gives CASNFLAGGPYEQFF.

This chain links TRBV19 with TRBJ1-6; 7 bases map to TRBD1. With 5 bases clipped from V and 7 bases from J, the junction kept 5 bases outside the gene matches. CDR3 length: 14 amino acids. Looked up from germline, CDR1 is LNHDA and CDR2 is SQIVND (reference sequence). CDR3 protein: CASSSGTVNSPLHF. The CDR3 coding sequence is TGTGCCAGTAGTTCCGGGACAGTGAATTCACCCCTCCACTTT.

The chain couples TRBV6-1 to TRBJ1-5, with a possible D match to TRBD1 (6 bases). Germline V gives CDR1 MNHNS, CDR2 SASEGT. This CDR3 region has 14 residues. The germline V and J ends were trimmed by 10 bases and 6 bases, with 19 bases remaining between them. The chain's CDR3 is CAIGQNREGQPQHF. DNA of the CDR3: TGTGCCATAGGCCAAAACAGGGAGGGTCAGCCCCAGCATTTT.

The rearrangement joins TRBV29-1 to TRBJ2-1; TRBD1 matches at 8 bases. Trimming at V came to 5 bases and at J to 2 bases, leaving 5 bases not matched to a gene. Germline V gene sequence: CDR1 SQVTM, CDR2 ANQGSEA. The CDR3 sequence is 14 residues long. CDR3 nucleotide sequence: TGCAGCGTTCCGGACAGGGTCACCTACAATGAGCAGTTCTTC. It translates to CSVPDRVTYNEQFF.

The chain is built from TRBV19 and TRBJ2-1; 7 bases line up with TRBD1. The length of the CDR3 is 13 residues. Trimming took 3 bases from V and 8 from J; bases not matched to a gene: 4. Germline V gene sequence: CDR1 LNHDA, CDR2 SQIVND (reference sequence). The DNA for the CDR3 is TGTGCCAGTAGTATGACAGGGCGGTATGAGCAGTTCTTC. The encoded protein is CASSMTGRYEQFF. Full variable domain (rest looked up from reference TRBV19 and TRBJ2-1): DGGITQSPKYLFRKEGQNVTLSCEQNLNHDAMYWYRQDPGQGLRLIYYSQIVNDFQKGDIAEGYSVSREKKESFPLTVTSAQKNPTAFYLCASSMTGRYEQFFGPGTRLTVL.

V is TRBV27 and J is TRBJ1-5, with 8 bases lining up with TRBD1. V was clipped by 3 bases and J by 6 bases; unmatched bases: 10. This CDR3 comprises 16 residues. CDR1 MNHEY and CDR2 SMNVEV come from the germline V gene (reference sequence). The DNA for the CDR3 is TGTGCCAGCAGTTTCTATAGACAGGGGCGCCCTCAGCCCCAGCATTTT. Protein product: CASSFYRQGRPQPQHF.

The chain joins TRBV2 to TRBJ1-1; TRBD1 is a possible D gene (5 bases). The CDR3 runs to 13 residues. Trimming took 4 bases from V and 1 from J, leaving 7 bases between them. Germline V CDR1 and CDR2: SNHLY, FYNNEI. CDR3 sequence (DNA): TGTGCCAGCAGTGGGACACGGAACACTGAAGCTTTCTTT. This gives the protein CASSGTRNTEAFF.

The chain uses TRBV4-1 and TRBJ1-2; TRBD1 is a possible D gene (6 bases). Trimming cost V 1 base and J 0 bases, with 18 bases left between them. The CDR3 spans 18 residues. Germline V gene data show CDR1 as MGHRA and CDR2 as YSYEKL. CDR3 DNA sequence: TGCGCCAGCAGCCAAGGGCGTGGCAGGGGACCAACTAACTATGGCTACACCTTC. Translation gives CASSQGRGRGPTNYGYTF.

The chain couples TRBV5-8 to TRBJ2-5; 15 bases map to TRBD2. This CDR3 contains 16 residues. Germline V gene lookup returns CDR1 SGHTS and CDR2 YDEGEE. The junction had 6 bases not matched to a gene; V was cut back by 4 bases and J by 5 bases. The CDR3 protein is CASSPGLAGGGETQYF. CDR3 nucleotides: TGTGCCAGCAGCCCGGGACTAGCGGGAGGCGGCGAGACCCAGTACTTC.

CDR3 DNA sequence: TGTGCCAGCAGTGTCGGCGGTAGCACAGATACGCAGTATTTT. Translation gives CASSVGGSTDTQYF. The chain links TRBV6-4 to TRBJ2-3; D not resolved. V shed 4 bases and J shed 0 bases, with 8 bases lying between them. The germline CDR1 and CDR2 sequences are MRHNA and SNTAGT. The CDR3 consists of 14 residues.

This clone was found a few times. The gene calls are TRBV1 and TRBJ2-1; the D call TRBD2 from the table was never checked on the DNA. TRBV1 is deemed a pseudogene. CDR3 length equals 11 residues. The CDR3 reads CTSSPPEGTFF. CDR3 DNA sequence: TGCACCAGCTCCCCCCCTGAGGGTACGTTCTTC.

J is TRBJ2-5 and V is TRBV19, with TRBD1 matching 10 bases. Germline loops: CDR1 LNHDA, CDR2 SQIVND (reference sequence). The trim removed 5 bases at V and 1 base at J, leaving 10 bases unmatched. The CDR3 sequence is 17 residues long. The CDR3 loop reads CASSPRDRGQIQETQYF. The DNA of the CDR3 is TGTGCCAGTAGTCCCAGGGACAGGGGACAGATCCAAGAGACCCAGTACTTC.

The chain is built from TRBV7-8 and TRBJ2-7, with a tentative D call TRBD2 (5 bases). Germline V gives CDR1 SGHVS, CDR2 FQNEAQ. The CDR3 runs to 16 residues. The V and J ends lost 5 bases and 10 bases respectively, with 27 bases between them. CDR3 protein: CASSPGRIPPLSGQYF. DNA for the CDR3: TGTGCCAGCAGCCCAGGACGGATTCCCCCTCTATCGGGACAGTACTTC.

The gene calls are TRBV4-1 and TRBJ2-7; the D gene is possibly TRBD1 (5 bases). Per germline, CDR1 MGHRA and CDR2 YSYEKL. The V and J ends lost 0 bases and 9 bases respectively, with 21 bases between them. The CDR3 is made up of 16 amino acids. CDR3 in amino acids: CASSQENTDSLRGQYF. The CDR3 DNA reads TGCGCCAGCAGCCAAGAGAATACCGACAGTCTTAGGGGGCAGTACTTC.

There are a few counts of this clone. The chain has TRBV5-1 and TRBJ2-3; 11 bases are shared with TRBD2. V lost 3 bases, J lost 0 bases, and 3 bases stayed unmatched. This CDR3 has 16 residues. Germline lookup yields CDR1 SGHRS and CDR2 YFSETQ. The CDR3 protein is CASSSRTSGSTDTQYF. DNA for the CDR3: TGCGCCAGCAGCTCCCGGACTAGCGGGAGCACAGATACGCAGTATTTT.